This entry lists 31 T cell receptor beta chains sequenced from one sample in a study of neoadjuvant anti-PD-1 for oral cavity cancer. Clones were sequenced by immunoSEQ multiplex PCR, and TCRdb holds only the in-frame ones, with some missing. The sample contains over 5,500 clones, about 70% of which appear only once. Sequencing used PBMCs, obtained before nivolumab (anti-PD-1) treatment. The receptors were sampled from a person aged 35-80 years with oral cavity squamous cell carcinoma.

The rearrangement uses TRBV30 and TRBJ1-2, with TRBD1 matching over 8 bases. The germline V gene has CDR1 GTSNPN and CDR2 SVGIG (reference sequence). CDR3 size: 13 residues. Losses at the gene ends were 5 bases for V and 7 bases for J; bases not matched to a gene: 9. The CDR3 sequence: CAWAGTGIGGYTF. CDR3 nucleotides: TGTGCCTGGGCCGGGACAGGAATCGGTGGCTACACCTTC.

The chain combines TRBV4-2 with TRBJ1-4, with unresolved D. V lost 0 bases and J 7 bases, leaving 6 bases between the germline ends. Germline V lookup: CDR1 LGHNA, CDR2 YNFKEQ. The CDR3 has 13 residues. This CDR3 reads CASSQDFGEKLFF. The CDR3 DNA sequence: TGTGCCAGCAGCCAAGATTTCGGTGAAAAACTGTTTTTT.

J is TRBJ1-1 and V is TRBV7-2, with TRBD1 matching over 10 bases. CDR1 is SGHTA, CDR2 FQGNSA, per germline. This CDR3 is built from 17 residues. The J segment lost 0 bases and the V segment lost 2 bases, leaving 6 bases of the junction unmatched. CDR3 nucleotides: TGTGCCAGCAGCTTAAGAAGGGACAGGGGATTGAACACTGAAGCTTTCTTT. Translating gives CASSLRRDRGLNTEAFF.

The CDR3 nucleotides read TGTGCCAGCAGTACTCCGGGACAGGGCAAGATTGCCGGGGAGCTGTTTTTT. Its translation is CASSTPGQGKIAGELFF. The rearrangement links TRBV4-2 to TRBJ2-2; TRBD1 agrees at 9 bases. The germline V gene has CDR1 LGHNA and CDR2 YNFKEQ. V lost 6 bases, J lost 6 bases, and 14 bases stayed unmatched. CDR3 length: 17 amino acids.

This clone has a single count. The rearrangement uses TRBV7-9 and TRBJ2-5; a weak D match, TRBD1 (5 bases). The V and J ends lost 0 bases and 5 bases respectively, with 10 bases between them. In germline, CDR1 is SEHNR, CDR2 FQNEAQ (reference sequence). CDR3 length: 14 residues. The CDR3 region has the DNA TGTGCCAGCAGCTTAGCGATGGGGCGGGAGACCCAGTACTTC. Translated, it gives CASSLAMGRETQYF. Full variable domain (missing parts from reference TRBV7-9 and TRBJ2-5): DTGVSQNPRHKITKRGQNVTFRCDPISEHNRLYWYRQTLGQGPEFLTYFQNEAQLEKSRLLSDRFSAERPKGSFSTLEIQRTEQGDSAMYLCASSLAMGRETQYFGPGTRLLVL.

This chain connects TRBV9 to TRBJ2-7; D is perhaps TRBD2 (5 bases). Germline lookup yields CDR1 SGDLS and CDR2 YYNGEE. V was trimmed by 2 bases and J by 7 bases, leaving 16 bases between them. There are 14 residues in the CDR3. CDR3 sequence: CASSVIPTSGEQYF. CDR3 sequence (DNA): TGTGCCAGCAGCGTCATACCAACCTCGGGGGAGCAGTACTTC.

The chain employs TRBV20-1 and TRBJ1-3; D uncertain. Germline V gene lookup returns CDR1 DFQATT and CDR2 SNEGSKA (reference sequence). With 6 bases removed from V and 4 bases from J, the gap between germline ends came to 7 bases. This CDR3 comprises 11 residues. CDR3 sequence: CSAGSGNTIYF. The CDR3 DNA reads as TGCAGTGCAGGGTCAGGAAACACCATATATTTT.

The chain is built from TRBV5-5 and TRBJ2-7; D is perhaps TRBD2 (8 bases). Germline CDR1 is SGHKS and CDR2 is YYEKEE (reference sequence). There are 16 residues in the CDR3. V was clipped by 3 bases and J by 2 bases, with 18 bases between them. In DNA form, the CDR3 reads TGTGCCAGCAGCTCCCCTGCGGGGGGACAGACCTACGAGCAGTACTTC. Protein sequence: CASSSPAGGQTYEQYF. Supplemented by reference TRBV5-5 and TRBJ2-7, the full variable domain reads DAGVTQSPTHLIKTRGQQVTLRCSPISGHKSVSWYQQVLGQGPQFIFQYYEKEERGRGNFPDRFSARQFPNYSSELNVNALLLGDSALYLCASSSPAGGQTYEQYFGPGTRLTVT.

This clone showed up just a few times. An end of the junction differs from the germline gene, which may be a read error. This chain uses TRBV4-3 with TRBJ1-2; no clear D. CDR1 LGHNA and CDR2 YSLEER come from the germline V gene. CDR3 size: 13 residues. CDR3 loop: CASSQDVNQGRAF. The CDR3 region has the DNA TGCGCCAGCAGCCAAGATGTCAACCAAGGCCGGGCTTTC.

The chain has TRBV6-1 and TRBJ1-4; TRBD1 agrees at 7 bases. V gave up 6 bases and J gave up 3 bases; unmatched junction bases: 7. Germline lookup yields CDR1 MNHNS and CDR2 SASEGT. There are 15 residues in the CDR3. CDR3 sequence: CASSLTGWSNEKLFF. CDR3 bases: TGTGCCAGCAGCTTGACAGGGTGGTCTAATGAAAAACTGTTTTTT.

V gene TRBV5-4 combines with J gene TRBJ2-1; 12 bases are shared with TRBD2. This CDR3 comprises 18 residues. Trimming at V came to 1 base and at J to 6 bases, leaving 11 bases not matched to a gene. Germline CDR1 SGHNT, CDR2 YYREEE (reference sequence). The CDR3 sequence: CASSLLRLAGESANEQFF. The CDR3 DNA is TGTGCCAGCAGCTTGTTACGACTAGCGGGGGAGTCCGCCAATGAGCAGTTCTTC.

The V and J genes are TRBV28 and TRBJ1-4, with 7 bases identical to TRBD1. Germline CDR1 MDHEN, CDR2 SYDVKM. The CDR3 is 13 amino acids. V shed 8 bases and J 8 bases; nucleotides not matched to a gene: 8. DNA of the CDR3: TGTGCCAGCGGCAAGGGGGCTTCCGAAAAACTGTTTTTT. It yields the protein CASGKGASEKLFF.

The chain links TRBV6-5 to TRBJ1-3; D possibly corresponds to TRBD1 (6 bases). The V gene's germline CDR1 is MNHEY and CDR2 SVGAGI. CDR3 size: 15 residues. The germline V and J ends were trimmed by 5 bases and 4 bases, with 15 bases remaining between them. The CDR3 here is CASSIQGGGGNTIYF. CDR3 bases: TGTGCCAGCAGTATACAGGGCGGCGGGGGAAACACCATATATTTT.

This clone was counted a few times. This chain joins TRBV7-9 and TRBJ2-7; the match to TRBD1 covers 12 bases. Germline loops: CDR1 SEHNR, CDR2 FQNEAQ (reference sequence). V dropped 5 bases and J dropped 6; count of bases not matched to a gene: 8. CDR3 length: 15 amino acids. CDR3 in DNA: TGTGCCAGCAGCCCGGGACAGGGGGCGCTCGGCGAGCAGTACTTC. It specifies CASSPGQGALGEQYF.

The rearrangement links TRBV7-8 to TRBJ1-1; D unresolved. The germline gives CDR1 SGHVS, CDR2 FQNEAQ. CDR3 length: 15 residues. V shed 1 base and J shed 0 bases, with 9 bases lying between them. Here the CDR3 reads CASSLVAGMNTEAFF. The CDR3 DNA reads as TGTGCCAGCAGCTTAGTAGCAGGAATGAACACTGAAGCTTTCTTT. Full variable domain (missing parts from reference TRBV7-8 and TRBJ1-1): GAGVSQSPRYKVAKRGQDVALRCDPISGHVSLFWYQQALGQGPEFLTYFQNEAQLDKSGLPSDRFFAERPEGSVSTLKIQRTQQEDSAVYLCASSLVAGMNTEAFFGQGTRLTVV.

V usage is TRBV11-2 and J usage is TRBJ1-3, with 8 positions matching TRBD1. Germline loops: CDR1 SGHAT, CDR2 FQNNGV. The CDR3 length is 16 residues. V dropped 4 bases and J dropped 1; count of bases not matched to a gene: 6. The CDR3 reads CASSYLRGRSGNTIYF. In nucleotides, the CDR3 is TGTGCCAGCAGCTACCTCAGGGGGCGGTCTGGAAACACCATATATTTT. Full variable domain (remainder filled in from reference TRBV11-2 and TRBJ1-3): EAGVAQSPRYKIIEKRQSVAFWCNPISGHATLYWYQQILGQGPKLLIQFQNNGVVDDSQLPKDRFSAERLKGVDSTLKIQPAKLEDSAVYLCASSYLRGRSGNTIYFGEGSWLTVV.

The chain has TRBV2 and TRBJ2-5; D possibly corresponds to TRBD1 (5 bases). Germline-derived CDR1 and CDR2 are SNHLY and FYNNEI. Trimming stripped 1 base from V and 7 bases from J, with 13 bases between. This CDR3 region has 14 residues. This CDR3 is CASSEGVGLGTQYF. CDR3 in DNA: TGTGCCAGCAGTGAAGGGGTGGGGCTCGGGACCCAGTACTTC. Full variable domain (remainder filled in from reference TRBV2 and TRBJ2-5): EPEVTQTPSHQVTQMGQEVILRCVPISNHLYFYWYRQILGQKVEFLVSFYNNEISEKSEIFDDQFSVERPDGSNFTLKIRSTKLEDSAMYFCASSEGVGLGTQYFGPGTRLLVL.

The chain joins TRBV19 to TRBJ2-6; 7 nucleotides align to TRBD2. V dropped 3 bases and J dropped 0; count of bases not matched to a gene: 2. In germline, CDR1 is LNHDA, CDR2 SQIVND (reference sequence). The CDR3 totals 16 residues. CDR3 loop: CASSMGTTSGANVLTF. DNA of the CDR3: TGTGCCAGTAGTATGGGGACTACCTCTGGGGCCAACGTCCTGACTTTC.

This clone has a single count. The chain couples TRBV4-2 to TRBJ2-1; a weak D match, TRBD1 (5 bases). The V end lost 0 bases, the J end lost 5 bases, and 17 bases lay between the germline ends. CDR1 and CDR2 (germline): LGHNA, YNFKEQ. CDR3 length equals 17 residues. This CDR3 is CASSQDPRPSGNNEQFF. The CDR3 bases are TGTGCCAGCAGCCAAGATCCACGTCCATCAGGGAACAATGAGCAGTTCTTC.

The chain employs TRBV7-2 and TRBJ1-4; 7 bases fit TRBD1. The J segment lost 4 bases and the V segment lost 5 bases, leaving 7 bases of the junction unmatched. The length of the CDR3 is 15 residues. The germline CDR1 and CDR2 sequences are SGHTA and FQGNSA. The CDR3 DNA reads as TGTGCCAGCAGCCCCCGACAGGGCCTTAATGAAAAACTGTTTTTT. Its protein product is CASSPRQGLNEKLFF.

The CDR3 DNA reads as TGTGCCATCAGTGGGGACAGGAAAGACTACGAGCAGTACTTC. This gives the protein CAISGDRKDYEQYF. This chain connects TRBV10-3 to TRBJ2-7, with TRBD1 identical over 8 bases. V was pared by 4 bases and J by 3 bases, with 5 bases of the junction left unmatched. CDR3 length: 14 amino acids. The germline gives CDR1 ENHRY, CDR2 SYGVKD.

The V call is TRBV10-1, the J call TRBJ1-1, with D possibly being TRBD1 (5 bases). Germline-derived CDR1 and CDR2 are WNHNN and SYGVQD (reference sequence). The CDR3 is 14 amino acids. The ends were cut back, 2 bases at V and 3 bases at J, with 10 bases in the middle. The CDR3 DNA follows: TGCGCCAGCAGTGAGACAGGAACAGACACTGAAGCTTTCTTT. This translates into CASSETGTDTEAFF.

About this clone itself: Its ends do not fully match the called genes, so a read error is possible. The chain links TRBV7-2 to TRBJ2-5; 11 bases line up with TRBD2. This CDR3 contains 16 residues. Germline V gene sequence: CDR1 SGHTA, CDR2 FQGNSA. CDR3 coding DNA: TGTGCCAGCAGCTTAGCTACTAGCGGGGGCCTCGTGACCGAGTACTTC. Protein sequence: CASSLATSGGLVTEYF.

A single count supports this clone. The chain joins TRBV2 to TRBJ2-3, with 7 nucleotides matching TRBD1. Trimming removed 8 bases from V and 0 bases from J; junction bases left unmatched: 8. CDR1 is SNHLY and CDR2 is FYNNEI in the germline V gene. The CDR3 consists of 15 residues. CDR3 DNA: TGTGCCAGCCAGGGGACAGCACAAAGCACAGATACGCAGTATTTT. Translating gives CASQGTAQSTDTQYF.

The chain joins TRBV6-6 to TRBJ1-5; 9 bases match TRBD1. CDR1 MNHNY and CDR2 SVGAGI come from the germline V gene (reference sequence). The V and J ends lost 5 bases and 2 bases, in that order; junction bases with no gene match: 7. This CDR3 is built from 16 residues. For the CDR3, the DNA is TGTGCCAGCAGTCAGCGACAGGGGGGTGGCAATCAGCCCCAGCATTTT. The encoded protein is CASSQRQGGGNQPQHF.

This clone was counted between two and nine times. The J gene is TRBJ1-5, the V gene TRBV6-6; D uncertain. Germline assignment: CDR1 MNHNY and CDR2 SVGAGI (reference sequence). The CDR3 spans 15 residues. V lost 0 bases and J lost 4, with 10 bases in between. CDR3 nucleotides: TGTGCCAGCAGTTACTCGGTCTCCGGTAATCAGCCCCAGCATTTT. Protein sequence: CASSYSVSGNQPQHF.

The chain combines TRBV27 with TRBJ2-7; TRBD2 is a possible D gene (6 bases). Trimming removed 5 bases from V and 0 bases from J, with 20 bases in between. In germline, CDR1 is MNHEY, CDR2 SMNVEV (reference sequence). The CDR3 has 17 amino acids. CDR3 residues: CASSKDARRGSSYEQYF. CDR3 nucleotide sequence: TGTGCCAGCAGTAAGGACGCACGGCGGGGCAGCTCCTACGAGCAGTACTTC.

The chain carries TRBV4-3 and TRBJ2-6; the D is unclear. Trimming took 4 bases from V and 0 from J, leaving 7 bases between them. The germline V gene has CDR1 LGHNA and CDR2 YSLEER. This CDR3 has 15 residues. The CDR3 loop reads CASSPRFSGANVLTF. The CDR3 DNA is TGCGCCAGCAGCCCCCGATTCTCTGGGGCCAACGTCCTGACTTTC.

This CDR3 is CSARTGVDEKLFF. DNA for the CDR3: TGCAGCGCCCGGACAGGGGTTGATGAAAAACTGTTTTTT. The rearrangement joins TRBV29-1 to TRBJ1-4, with TRBD1 matching over 9 bases. The ends lost 7 bases at V and 6 bases at J; junction bases unmatched: 6. CDR1 and CDR2 from the germline V gene are SQVTM and ANQGSEA. The CDR3 sequence is 13 residues long.

The chain couples TRBV7-9 to TRBJ2-2; D remains unclear. There are 13 residues in the CDR3. CDR1 is SEHNR and CDR2 is FQNEAQ in the germline V gene (reference sequence). Deletions cut 3 bases from V and 1 base from J, with 3 bases between. The CDR3: CASSLRNTGELFF. CDR3 coding DNA: TGTGCCAGCAGCTTGCGGAACACCGGGGAGCTGTTTTTT.

The chain links TRBV5-1 to TRBJ1-4; 9 nucleotides match TRBD1. CDR3 size: 15 residues. Germline loops: CDR1 SGHRS, CDR2 YFSETQ. V gave up 4 bases and J gave up 4 bases; unmatched junction bases: 5. The CDR3 nucleotides are TGCGCCAGCAGCCAGCCGGGACAGGGTAATGAAAAACTGTTTTTT. This gives the protein CASSQPGQGNEKLFF. Filled out from reference TRBV5-1 and TRBJ1-4, the complete variable domain reads KAGVTQTPRYLIKTRGQQVTLSCSPISGHRSVSWYQQTPGQGLQFLFEYFSETQRNKGNFPGRFSGRQFSNSRSEMNVSTLELGDSALYLCASSQPGQGNEKLFFGSGTQLSVL.